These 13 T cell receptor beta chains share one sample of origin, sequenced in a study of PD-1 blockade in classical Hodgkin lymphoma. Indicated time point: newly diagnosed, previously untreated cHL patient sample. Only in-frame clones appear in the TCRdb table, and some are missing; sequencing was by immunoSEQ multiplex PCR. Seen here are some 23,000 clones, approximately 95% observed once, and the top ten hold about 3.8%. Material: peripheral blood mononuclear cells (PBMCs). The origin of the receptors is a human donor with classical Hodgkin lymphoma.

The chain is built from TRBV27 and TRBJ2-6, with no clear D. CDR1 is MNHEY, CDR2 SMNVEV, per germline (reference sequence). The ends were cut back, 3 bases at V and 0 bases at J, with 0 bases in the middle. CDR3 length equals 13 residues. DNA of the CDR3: TGTGCCAGCAGTTTCTCTGGGGCCAACGTCCTGACTTTC. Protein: CASSFSGANVLTF.

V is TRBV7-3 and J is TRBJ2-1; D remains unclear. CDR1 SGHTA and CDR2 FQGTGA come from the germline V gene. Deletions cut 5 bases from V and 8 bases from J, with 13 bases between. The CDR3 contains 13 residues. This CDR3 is CASSVVPGDEQFF. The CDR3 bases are TGTGCCAGCAGCGTAGTTCCCGGCGATGAGCAGTTCTTC.

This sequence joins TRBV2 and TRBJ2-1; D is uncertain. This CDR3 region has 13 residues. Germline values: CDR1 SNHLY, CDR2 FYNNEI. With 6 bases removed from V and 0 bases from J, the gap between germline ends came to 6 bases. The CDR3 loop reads CASRASSYNEQFF. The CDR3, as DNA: TGTGCCAGCAGAGCCAGCTCCTACAATGAGCAGTTCTTC.

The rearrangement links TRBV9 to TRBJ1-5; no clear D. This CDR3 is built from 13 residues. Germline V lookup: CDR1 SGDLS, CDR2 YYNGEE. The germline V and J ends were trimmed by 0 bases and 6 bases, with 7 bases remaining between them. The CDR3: CASSVGDSQPQHF. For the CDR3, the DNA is TGTGCCAGCAGCGTAGGGGATAGTCAGCCCCAGCATTTT.

The CDR3 region has the DNA TGTGCCAGCAGGCTAGAAGGGACACCAACCTACGAGCAGTACTTC. Its translation is CASRLEGTPTYEQYF. The J gene is TRBJ2-7, the V gene TRBV5-4; tentative D call: TRBD1 (6 bases). Germline CDR1 SGHNT, CDR2 YYREEE (reference sequence). Deletions cut 5 bases from V and 2 bases from J, with 17 bases between. This CDR3 is built from 15 residues. Drawing the rest from reference TRBV5-4 and TRBJ2-7, the complete variable domain is ETGVTQSPTHLIKTRGQQVTLRCSSQSGHNTVSWYQQALGQGPQFIFQYYREEENGRGNFPPRFSGLQFPNYSSELNVNALELDDSALYLCASRLEGTPTYEQYFGPGTRLTVT.

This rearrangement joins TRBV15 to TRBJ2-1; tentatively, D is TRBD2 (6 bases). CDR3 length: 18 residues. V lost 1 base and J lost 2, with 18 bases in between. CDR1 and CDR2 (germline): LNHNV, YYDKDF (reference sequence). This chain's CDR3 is CATSRAAGGRLTYNEQFF. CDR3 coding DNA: TGTGCCACCAGCAGAGCGGCAGGAGGGAGGCTTACCTACAATGAGCAGTTCTTC.

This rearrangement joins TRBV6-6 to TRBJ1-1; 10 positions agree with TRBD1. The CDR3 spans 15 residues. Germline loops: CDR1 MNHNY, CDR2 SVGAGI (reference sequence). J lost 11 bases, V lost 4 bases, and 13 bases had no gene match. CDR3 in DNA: TGTGCCAGCAGTTCTCCCGGGACAGGGGTCGTTGGGGCTTTCTTT. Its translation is CASSSPGTGVVGAFF.

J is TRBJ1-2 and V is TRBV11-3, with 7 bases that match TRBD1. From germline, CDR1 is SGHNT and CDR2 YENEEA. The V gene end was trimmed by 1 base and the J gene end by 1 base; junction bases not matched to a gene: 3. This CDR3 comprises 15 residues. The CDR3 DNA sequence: TGTGCCAGCAGCTTAGGGGGACAGTTTAACTATGGCTACACCTTC. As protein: CASSLGGQFNYGYTF.

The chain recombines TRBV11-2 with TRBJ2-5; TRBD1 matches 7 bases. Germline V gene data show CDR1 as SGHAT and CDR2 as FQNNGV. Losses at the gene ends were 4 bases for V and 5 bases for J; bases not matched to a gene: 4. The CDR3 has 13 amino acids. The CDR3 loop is CASSYGQVETQYF. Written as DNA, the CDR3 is TGTGCCAGCAGCTACGGACAGGTTGAGACCCAGTACTTC.

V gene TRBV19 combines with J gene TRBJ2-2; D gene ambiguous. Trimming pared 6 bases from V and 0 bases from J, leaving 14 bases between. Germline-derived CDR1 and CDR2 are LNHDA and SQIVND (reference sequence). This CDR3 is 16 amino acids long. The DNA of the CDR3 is TGTGCCAGTAGGCCCCTAACAAGTCCGAACACCGGGGAGCTGTTTTTT. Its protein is CASRPLTSPNTGELFF.

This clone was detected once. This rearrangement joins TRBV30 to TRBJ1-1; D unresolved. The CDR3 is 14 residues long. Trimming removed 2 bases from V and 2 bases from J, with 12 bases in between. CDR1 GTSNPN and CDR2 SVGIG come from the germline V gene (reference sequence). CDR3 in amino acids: CAWSRAKGNTEAFF. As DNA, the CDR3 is TGTGCCTGGAGTAGGGCGAAAGGAAACACTGAAGCTTTCTTT.

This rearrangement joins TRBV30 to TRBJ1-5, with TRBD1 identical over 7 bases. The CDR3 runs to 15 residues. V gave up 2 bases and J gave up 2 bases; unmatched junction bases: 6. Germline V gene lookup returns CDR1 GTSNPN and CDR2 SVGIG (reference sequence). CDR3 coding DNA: TGTGCCTGGAGTTTCCGGGGGACAGGCAATCAGCCCCAGCATTTT. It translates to CAWSFRGTGNQPQHF.

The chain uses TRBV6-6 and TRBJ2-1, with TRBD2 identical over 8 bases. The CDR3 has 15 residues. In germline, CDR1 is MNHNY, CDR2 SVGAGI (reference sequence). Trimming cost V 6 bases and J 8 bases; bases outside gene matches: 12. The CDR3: CASSPLGTRVDEQFF. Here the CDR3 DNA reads TGTGCCAGCAGCCCCCTCGGGACTAGAGTGGATGAGCAGTTCTTC.